One sample yielded the 2 T cell receptor beta chains listed below, sequenced in a study of blood T cell repertoires in COVID-19. Libraries were prepared by immunoSEQ multiplex PCR; TCRdb keeps only in-frame clonotypes and omits some of them. The data show a few hundred thousand clones, 91% seen once. Material: PBMCs or T cells enriched from blood (not recorded which). The receptors stem from a human donor in a cohort exposed to, infected with or recovered from COVID-19 (not recorded which). The donor label of this sample is uncertain.

The rearrangement uses TRBV5-8 and TRBJ1-6, with D hard to call. The CDR3 consists of 16 residues. V dropped 4 bases and J dropped 5 bases, with 16 bases sitting between them. Germline values: CDR1 SGHTS, CDR2 YDEGEE. CDR3 coding DNA: TGTGCCAGCAGCCGTAGTACGGGAAGTAATAATTCACCCCTCCACTTT. Protein sequence: CASSRSTGSNNSPLHF.

V usage is TRBV11-2 and J usage is TRBJ1-1, with D possibly matching TRBD1 (6 bases). The germline V gene encodes CDR1 SGHAT and CDR2 FQNNGV. V dropped 1 base and J dropped 11 bases, with 11 bases sitting between them. The CDR3 spans 12 residues. The CDR3 nucleotides read TGTGCCAGCAGCTTAGTAGGGGGAGAGGCTTTCTTT. It translates to CASSLVGGEAFF.